Shown below are 22 T cell receptor beta chains from a single sample sequenced in a study of blood T cell repertoires in COVID-19. Sequenced by immunoSEQ multiplex PCR; TCRdb stores in-frame clones only, minus some. The table includes hundreds of thousands of clones, around four fifths detected once. The sample taken for sequencing was peripheral blood. Receptor source: a woman aged 70-85 years with acute or convalescent COVID-19.

V usage is TRBV7-4 and J usage is TRBJ1-4; 7 bases line up with TRBD1. With V trimmed by 1 base and J by 4 bases, 6 bases remained unmatched. This CDR3 is built from 16 residues. Germline CDR1 and CDR2: SGHVT and SQSDAQ. DNA of the CDR3: TGTGCCAGCAGCTTAGATGGGACAGAGTATAATGAAAAACTGTTTTTT. Its protein is CASSLDGTEYNEKLFF. The entire variable domain, with the rest obtained from reference TRBV7-4 and TRBJ1-4, is as follows: GAGVSQSPRYKVAKRGRDVALRCDSISGHVTLYWYRQTLGQGSEVLTYSQSDAQRDKSGRPSGRFSAERPERSVSTLKIQRTEQGDSAVYLCASSLDGTEYNEKLFFGSGTQLSVL.

This clone turned up a few times. The gene calls are TRBV4-2 and TRBJ1-3; tentative D call: TRBD1 (5 bases). CDR1 LGHNA and CDR2 YNFKEQ come from the germline V gene. Trimming cost V 4 bases and J 0 bases, with 16 bases left between them. CDR3 length equals 17 residues. In nucleotides, the CDR3 is TGTGCCAGCAGCCCAGGGAACGGACGGCTCTCTGGAAACACCATATATTTT. The encoded protein is CASSPGNGRLSGNTIYF.

This chain connects TRBV7-9 to TRBJ2-7; D not resolved. The germline V gene has CDR1 SEHNR and CDR2 FQNEAQ (reference sequence). The V gene lost 4 bases and the J gene lost 2 bases, with 15 bases spanning the gap. This CDR3 spans 15 amino acids. DNA of the CDR3: TGTGCCAGCAGCTCGAATTGGGCGTCAACCTACGAGCAGTACTTC. Translated, it gives CASSSNWASTYEQYF.

This clone was counted a few times. The chain has TRBV6-2 or TRBV6-3 and TRBJ1-2; D remains unclear. Trimming pared 6 bases from V and 5 bases from J, leaving 10 bases between. This CDR3 spans 12 amino acids. The germline CDR1 and CDR2 sequences are MNHEY and SVGEGT. CDR3 loop: CASSPTEYGYTF. CDR3 nucleotide sequence: TGTGCCAGCAGCCCCACAGAATATGGCTACACCTTC.

A remark on this clone: A clone one base away is much larger, so this may be a read error. This chain joins TRBV14 and TRBJ2-3; no firm D call. This CDR3 has 12 amino acids. Trimming stripped 4 bases from V and 2 bases from J, with 4 bases between. Germline V gives CDR1 SGHDN, CDR2 FVKESK. This CDR3 reads CASSPYTDTQYF. As DNA, the CDR3 is TGTGCCAGCAGCCCTTACACAGATACGCAGTATTTT.

The chain joins TRBV6-5 to TRBJ1-2; TRBD1 aligns across 7 bases. V was pared by 4 bases and J by 1 base, with 9 bases of the junction left unmatched. Germline loops: CDR1 MNHEY, CDR2 SVGAGI. This CDR3 is built from 16 residues. CDR3: CASSFAGQPLNYGYTF. The CDR3 DNA reads as TGTGCCAGCAGTTTCGCGGGACAGCCCCTTAACTATGGCTACACCTTC.

The chain has TRBV7-9 and TRBJ1-1; D unclear. The CDR3 consists of 14 residues. Germline CDR1 is SEHNR and CDR2 is FQNEAQ (reference sequence). Trimming left V 1 base short and J 5 bases short, with 11 bases between. CDR3 nucleotides: TGTGCCAGCAGCTTAGAGGGAGCGTATACTGAAGCTTTCTTT. Amino acids: CASSLEGAYTEAFF.

The CDR3 spells CAISERGAYGYTF. The CDR3 DNA follows: TGTGCCATCAGTGAGCGGGGGGCGTATGGCTACACCTTC. V gene TRBV10-3 combines with J gene TRBJ1-2; D is possibly TRBD1 (6 bases). CDR1 and CDR2 (germline): ENHRY, SYGVKD. The V end was cut by 2 bases, the J end by 5 bases, with 9 bases between. The CDR3 totals 13 residues.

A remark on this clone: Other DNA sequences within the sample encode an identical CDR3. This chain joins TRBV18 and TRBJ1-1; no definite D call. The germline V gene has CDR1 KGHSH and CDR2 LQKENI. The CDR3 covers 14 residues. V was clipped by 2 bases and J by 2 bases, with 9 bases between them. The CDR3 reads CASSPTGGNTEAFF. CDR3 nucleotide sequence: TGTGCCAGCTCACCAACGGGTGGCAACACTGAAGCTTTCTTT.

This sequence joins TRBV2 and TRBJ1-5; D is uncertain. Per the germline V gene, CDR1 is SNHLY and CDR2 is FYNNEI. Trimming cost V 2 bases and J 9 bases, with 14 bases left between them. This CDR3 has 14 residues. The CDR3 is CASSELPGQAPQHF. Written as DNA, the CDR3 is TGTGCCAGCAGTGAATTACCAGGTCAGGCGCCCCAGCATTTT.

This chain uses TRBV19 with TRBJ2-7, with 7 bases lining up with TRBD1. V dropped 3 bases and J dropped 2; count of bases not matched to a gene: 7. The CDR3 totals 15 residues. Germline V lookup: CDR1 LNHDA, CDR2 SQIVND (reference sequence). In nucleotides, the CDR3 is TGTGCCAGTAGTATTAAAGGGGACAGACCCTACGAGCAGTACTTC. This codes for CASSIKGDRPYEQYF.

The chain uses TRBV11-2 and TRBJ2-3; 12 bases agree with TRBD2. V lost 5 bases and J lost 4; bases outside the gene matches: 4. The CDR3 spans 15 residues. Germline assignment: CDR1 SGHAT and CDR2 FQNNGV. Here the CDR3 DNA reads TGTGCCAGCAGCCGGCTAGCGGGGGGGGCAGATACGCAGTATTTT. It is translated as CASSRLAGGADTQYF.

V and J are TRBV2 and TRBJ1-1; D is possibly TRBD1 (6 bases). Germline CDR1 reads SNHLY; CDR2 reads FYNNEI. This CDR3 contains 15 residues. Trimming left V 7 bases short and J 0 bases short, with 15 bases between. CDR3 sequence: CASIRDTYMNTEAFF. The CDR3 region has the DNA TGTGCCAGCATCCGGGACACCTACATGAACACTGAAGCTTTCTTT.

In DNA, the CDR3 is TGTGCCAGCAGTTTAGAGATCTCGCGAAAACTGTTTTTT. This translates into CASSLEISRKLFF. The gene calls are TRBV28 and TRBJ1-4; D is uncertain. Trimming removed 2 bases from V and 10 bases from J, with 11 bases in between. The CDR3 totals 13 residues. Germline CDR1 MDHEN, CDR2 SYDVKM.

The chain uses TRBV28 and TRBJ1-6, with 10 positions matching TRBD1. The J segment lost 7 bases and the V segment lost 1 base, leaving 1 base of the junction unmatched. This CDR3 region has 15 residues. Germline V gives CDR1 MDHEN, CDR2 SYDVKM. This CDR3 reads CASSLLDRGNSPLHF. The CDR3 DNA follows: TGTGCCAGCAGTTTATTGGACAGGGGGAATTCACCCCTCCACTTT.

J is TRBJ2-1 and V is TRBV27; 10 nucleotides match TRBD2. The CDR3 consists of 16 residues. Germline V gene sequence: CDR1 MNHEY, CDR2 SMNVEV (reference sequence). V was pared by 6 bases and J by 3 bases, with 8 bases of the junction left unmatched. CDR3 region: CASRFTSGANYNEQFF. The CDR3 nucleotides read TGTGCCAGCAGATTCACTAGCGGGGCCAACTACAATGAGCAGTTCTTC.

This chain links TRBV7-2 with TRBJ1-4, with unresolved D. Germline CDR1 reads SGHTA; CDR2 reads FQGNSA. The germline V and J ends were trimmed by 4 bases and 0 bases, with 18 bases remaining between them. The CDR3 has 18 residues. CDR3 protein: CASSYRGRGGATNEKLFF. The CDR3 DNA reads as TGTGCCAGCAGCTACCGAGGGCGGGGTGGTGCAACTAATGAAAAACTGTTTTTT.

In the case of this clone: Other DNA sequences from this sample encode an identical CDR3 as well. The rearrangement links TRBV7-2 to TRBJ1-1; 7 bases fit TRBD1. The CDR3 covers 15 residues. J was trimmed by 0 bases and V by 5 bases; bases with no gene match: 6. Germline assignment: CDR1 SGHTA and CDR2 FQGNSA. In DNA, the CDR3 is TGTGCCAGCAGCCCGGGGACAGTGATGAACACTGAAGCTTTCTTT. This encodes CASSPGTVMNTEAFF.

The chain recombines TRBV27 with TRBJ1-1; 11 bases match TRBD1. This CDR3 is built from 16 residues. Germline V gene sequence: CDR1 MNHEY, CDR2 SMNVEV (reference sequence). Germline trimming cut 5 bases from V and 1 base from J; bases unmatched to any gene: 6. In DNA, the CDR3 is TGTGCCAGCAGTCCTTGGACAGGGGGCAGGAACACTGAAGCTTTCTTT. This translates into CASSPWTGGRNTEAFF.

This clone has more than one count but fewer than ten. The chain links TRBV6-2 or TRBV6-3 to TRBJ1-2; 10 bases are shared with TRBD1. V trimming: 7 bases; J trimming: 7 bases; junction bases outside the gene matches: 15. There are 16 residues in the CDR3. Germline CDR1 reads MNHEY; CDR2 reads SVGEGT. The CDR3 reads CASTPDGTGASSGYTF. The CDR3 DNA reads TGTGCCAGCACCCCGGACGGGACAGGGGCGTCAAGTGGCTACACCTTC.

This chain uses TRBV4-1 with TRBJ1-2, with 9 bases aligning to TRBD1. J lost 8 bases, V lost 4 bases, and 11 bases had no gene match. CDR3 length: 15 residues. Germline V gives CDR1 MGHRA, CDR2 YSYEKL. CDR3 protein: CASSLPGQGISGYTF. In DNA form, the CDR3 reads TGCGCCAGCAGCCTTCCGGGACAGGGAATATCGGGCTACACCTTC.

The chain carries TRBV4-2 and TRBJ2-1; 9 bases match TRBD2. V trimming: 2 bases; J trimming: 6 bases; junction bases outside the gene matches: 5. This CDR3 is built from 15 residues. The germline CDR1 and CDR2 sequences are LGHNA and YNFKEQ. In DNA form, the CDR3 reads TGTGCCAGCAGCCAATTTAGCGGGGGCCGCAATGAGCAGTTCTTC. Its translation: CASSQFSGGRNEQFF.